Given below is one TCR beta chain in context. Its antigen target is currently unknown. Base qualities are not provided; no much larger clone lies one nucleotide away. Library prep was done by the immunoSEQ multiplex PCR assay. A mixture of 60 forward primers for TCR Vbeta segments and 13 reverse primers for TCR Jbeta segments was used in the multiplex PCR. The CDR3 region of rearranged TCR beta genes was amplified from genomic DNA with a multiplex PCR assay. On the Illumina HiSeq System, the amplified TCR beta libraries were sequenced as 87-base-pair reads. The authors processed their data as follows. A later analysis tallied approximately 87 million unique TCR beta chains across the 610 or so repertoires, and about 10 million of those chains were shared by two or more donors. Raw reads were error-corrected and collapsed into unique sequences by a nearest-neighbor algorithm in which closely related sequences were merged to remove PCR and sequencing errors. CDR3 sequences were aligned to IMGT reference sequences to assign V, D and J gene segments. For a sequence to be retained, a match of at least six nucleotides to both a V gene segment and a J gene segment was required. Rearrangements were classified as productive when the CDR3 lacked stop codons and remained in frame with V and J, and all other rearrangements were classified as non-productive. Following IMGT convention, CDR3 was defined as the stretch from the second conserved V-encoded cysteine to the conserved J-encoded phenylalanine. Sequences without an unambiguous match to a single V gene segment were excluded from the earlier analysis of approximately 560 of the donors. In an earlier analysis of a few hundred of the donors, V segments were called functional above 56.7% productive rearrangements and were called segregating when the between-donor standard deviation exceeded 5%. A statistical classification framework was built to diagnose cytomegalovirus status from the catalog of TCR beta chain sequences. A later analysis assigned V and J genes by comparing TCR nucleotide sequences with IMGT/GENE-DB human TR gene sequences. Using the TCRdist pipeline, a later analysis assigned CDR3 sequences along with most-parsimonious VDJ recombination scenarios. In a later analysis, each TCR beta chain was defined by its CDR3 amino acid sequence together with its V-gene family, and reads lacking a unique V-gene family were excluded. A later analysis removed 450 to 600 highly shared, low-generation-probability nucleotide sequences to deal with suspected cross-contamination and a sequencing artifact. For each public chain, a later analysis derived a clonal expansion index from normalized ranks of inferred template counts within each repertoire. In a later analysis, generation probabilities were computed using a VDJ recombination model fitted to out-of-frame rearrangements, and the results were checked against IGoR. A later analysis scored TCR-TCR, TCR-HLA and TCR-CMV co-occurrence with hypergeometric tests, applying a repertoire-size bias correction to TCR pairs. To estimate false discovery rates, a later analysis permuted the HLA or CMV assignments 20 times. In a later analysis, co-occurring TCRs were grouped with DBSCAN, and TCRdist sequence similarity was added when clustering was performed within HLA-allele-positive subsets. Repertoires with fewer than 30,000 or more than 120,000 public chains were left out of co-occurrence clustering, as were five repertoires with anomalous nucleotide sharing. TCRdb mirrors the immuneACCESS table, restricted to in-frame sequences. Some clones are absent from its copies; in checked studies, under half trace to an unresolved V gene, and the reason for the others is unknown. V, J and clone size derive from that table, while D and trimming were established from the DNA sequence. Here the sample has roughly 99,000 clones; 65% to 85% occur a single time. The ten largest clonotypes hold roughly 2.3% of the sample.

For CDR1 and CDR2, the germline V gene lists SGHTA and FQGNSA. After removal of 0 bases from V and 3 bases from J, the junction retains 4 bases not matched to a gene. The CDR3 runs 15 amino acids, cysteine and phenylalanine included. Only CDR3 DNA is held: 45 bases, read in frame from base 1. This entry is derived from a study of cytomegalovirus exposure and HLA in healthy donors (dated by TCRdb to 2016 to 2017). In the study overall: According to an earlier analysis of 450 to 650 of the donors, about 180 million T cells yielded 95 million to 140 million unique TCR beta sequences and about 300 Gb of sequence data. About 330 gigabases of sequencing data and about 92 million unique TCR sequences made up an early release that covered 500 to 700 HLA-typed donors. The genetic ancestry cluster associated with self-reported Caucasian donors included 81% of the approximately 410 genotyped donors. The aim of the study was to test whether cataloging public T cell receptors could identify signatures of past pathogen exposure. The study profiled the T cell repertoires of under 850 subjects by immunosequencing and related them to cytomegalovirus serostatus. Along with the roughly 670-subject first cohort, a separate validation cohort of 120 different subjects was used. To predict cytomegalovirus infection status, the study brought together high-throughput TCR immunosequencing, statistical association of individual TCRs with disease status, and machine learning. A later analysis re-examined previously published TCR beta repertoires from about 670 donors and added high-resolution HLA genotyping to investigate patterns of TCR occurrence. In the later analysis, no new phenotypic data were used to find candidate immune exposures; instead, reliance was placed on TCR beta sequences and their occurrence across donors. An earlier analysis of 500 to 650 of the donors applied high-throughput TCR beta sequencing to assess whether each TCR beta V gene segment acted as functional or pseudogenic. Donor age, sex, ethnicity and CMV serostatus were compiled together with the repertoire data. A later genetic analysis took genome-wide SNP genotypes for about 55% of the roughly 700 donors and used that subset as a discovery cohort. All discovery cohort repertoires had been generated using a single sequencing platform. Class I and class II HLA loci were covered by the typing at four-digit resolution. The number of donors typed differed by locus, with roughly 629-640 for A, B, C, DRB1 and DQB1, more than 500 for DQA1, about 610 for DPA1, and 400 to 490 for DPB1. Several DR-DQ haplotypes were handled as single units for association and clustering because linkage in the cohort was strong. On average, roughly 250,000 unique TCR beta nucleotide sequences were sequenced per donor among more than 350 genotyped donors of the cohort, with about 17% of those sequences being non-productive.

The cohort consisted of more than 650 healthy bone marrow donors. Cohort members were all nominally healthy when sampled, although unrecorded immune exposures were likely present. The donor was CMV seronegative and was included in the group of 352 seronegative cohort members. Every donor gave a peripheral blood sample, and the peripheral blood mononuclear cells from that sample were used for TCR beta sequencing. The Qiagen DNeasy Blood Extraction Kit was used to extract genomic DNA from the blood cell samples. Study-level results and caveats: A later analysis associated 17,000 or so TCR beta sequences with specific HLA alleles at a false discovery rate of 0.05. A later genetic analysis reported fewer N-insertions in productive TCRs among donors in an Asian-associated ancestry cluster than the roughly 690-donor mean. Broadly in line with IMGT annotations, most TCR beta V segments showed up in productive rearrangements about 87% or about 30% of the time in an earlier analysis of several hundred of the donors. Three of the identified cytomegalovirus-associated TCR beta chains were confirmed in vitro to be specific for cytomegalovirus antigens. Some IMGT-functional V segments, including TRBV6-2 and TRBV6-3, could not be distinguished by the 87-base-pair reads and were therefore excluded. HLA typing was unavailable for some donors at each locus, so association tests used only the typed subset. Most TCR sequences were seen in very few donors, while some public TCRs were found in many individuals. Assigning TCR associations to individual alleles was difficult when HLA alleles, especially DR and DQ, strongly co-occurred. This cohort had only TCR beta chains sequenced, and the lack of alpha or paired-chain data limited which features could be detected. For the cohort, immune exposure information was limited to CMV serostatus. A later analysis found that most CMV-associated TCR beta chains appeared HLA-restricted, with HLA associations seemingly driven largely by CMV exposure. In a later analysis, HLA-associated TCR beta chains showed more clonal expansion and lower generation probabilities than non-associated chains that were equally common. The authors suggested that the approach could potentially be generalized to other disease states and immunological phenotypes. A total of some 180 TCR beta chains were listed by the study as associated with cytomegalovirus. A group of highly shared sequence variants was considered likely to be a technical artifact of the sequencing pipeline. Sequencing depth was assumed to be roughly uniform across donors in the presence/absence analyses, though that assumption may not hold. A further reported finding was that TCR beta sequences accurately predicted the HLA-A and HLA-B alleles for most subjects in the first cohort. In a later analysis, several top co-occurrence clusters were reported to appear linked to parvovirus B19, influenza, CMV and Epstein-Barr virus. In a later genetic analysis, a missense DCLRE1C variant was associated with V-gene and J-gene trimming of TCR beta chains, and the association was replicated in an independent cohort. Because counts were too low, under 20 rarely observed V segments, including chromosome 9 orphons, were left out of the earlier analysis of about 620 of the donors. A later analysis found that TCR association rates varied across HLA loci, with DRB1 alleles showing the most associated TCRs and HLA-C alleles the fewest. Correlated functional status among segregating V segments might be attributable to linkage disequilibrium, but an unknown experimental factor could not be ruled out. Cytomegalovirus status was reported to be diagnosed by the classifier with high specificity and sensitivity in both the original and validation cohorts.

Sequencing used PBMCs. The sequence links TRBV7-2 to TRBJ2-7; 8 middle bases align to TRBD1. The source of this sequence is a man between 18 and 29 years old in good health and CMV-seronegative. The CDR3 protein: CASSLAGTGDYEQYF. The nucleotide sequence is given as TGTGCCAGCAGCTTAGCGGGGACAGGAGACTACGAGCAGTACTTC.